This T cell receptor (beta chain) is drawn from a study of blood T cell repertoires in COVID-19. Sequencing used immunoSEQ multiplex PCR; TCRdb keeps in-frame clones, though not all of them. Of 14,000 or so clones listed, roughly 89% are singletons. This CDR3 contains 13 residues. Trimming took off 7 bases at V and 8 bases at J, with 15 bases between the two ends. Germline CDR1 reads MNHEY; CDR2 reads SVGAGI. The chain combines TRBV6-5 with TRBJ2-4, with D perhaps matching TRBD2 (6 bases). This TCR came from a human donor with active COVID-19. The donor label of this sample is uncertain. The sequenced material came from peripheral blood. The CDR3 bases are TGTGCCAGCAAGGACCCTAGCGTCGACATTCAGTACTTC. The encoded protein is CASKDPSVDIQYF.